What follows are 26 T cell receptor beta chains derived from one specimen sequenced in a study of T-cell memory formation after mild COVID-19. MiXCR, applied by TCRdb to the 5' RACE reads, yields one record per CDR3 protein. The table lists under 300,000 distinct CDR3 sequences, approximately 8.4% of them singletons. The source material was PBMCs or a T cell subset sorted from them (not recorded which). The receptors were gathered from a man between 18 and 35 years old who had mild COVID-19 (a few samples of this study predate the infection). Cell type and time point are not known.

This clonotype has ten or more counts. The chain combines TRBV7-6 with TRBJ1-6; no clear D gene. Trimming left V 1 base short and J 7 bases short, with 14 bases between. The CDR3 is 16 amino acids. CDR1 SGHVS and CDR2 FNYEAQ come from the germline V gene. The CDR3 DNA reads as TGTGCCAGCAGCTTAGGAAACCGGGCCCTAAATTCACCCCTCCACTTT. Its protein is CASSLGNRALNSPLHF.

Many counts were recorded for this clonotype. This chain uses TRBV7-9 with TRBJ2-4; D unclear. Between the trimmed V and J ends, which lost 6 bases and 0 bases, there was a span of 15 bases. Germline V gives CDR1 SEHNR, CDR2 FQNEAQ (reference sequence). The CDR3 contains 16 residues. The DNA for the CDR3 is TGTGCCAGCAGGGGCCCCCCAATTAAAGCCAAAAACATTCAGTACTTC. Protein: CASRGPPIKAKNIQYF.

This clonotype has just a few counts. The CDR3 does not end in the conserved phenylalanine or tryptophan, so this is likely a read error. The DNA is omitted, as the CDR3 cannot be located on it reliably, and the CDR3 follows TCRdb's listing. CDR3 amino acids: CASSFNAGTGVEA. This chain links TRBV28 with TRBJ2-7; TRBD1, the table's D call, lacks a check against the DNA. CDR1 and CDR2 from the germline V gene are MDHEN and SYDVKM. The CDR3 is 13 amino acids long, termini counted.

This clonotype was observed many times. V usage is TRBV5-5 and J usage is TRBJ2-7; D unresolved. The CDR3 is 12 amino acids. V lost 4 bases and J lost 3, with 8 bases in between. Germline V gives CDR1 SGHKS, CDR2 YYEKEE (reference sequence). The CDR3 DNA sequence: TGTGCCAGCAGCCCCACCAACTACGAGCAGTACTTC. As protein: CASSPTNYEQYF.

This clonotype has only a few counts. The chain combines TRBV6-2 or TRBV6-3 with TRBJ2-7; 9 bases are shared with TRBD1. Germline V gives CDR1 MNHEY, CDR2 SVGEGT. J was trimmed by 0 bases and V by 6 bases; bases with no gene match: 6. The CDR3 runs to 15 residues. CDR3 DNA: TGTGCCAGCAGACCGGGACAGGGAGGCTCCTACGAGCAGTACGTC. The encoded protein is CASRPGQGGSYEQYV.

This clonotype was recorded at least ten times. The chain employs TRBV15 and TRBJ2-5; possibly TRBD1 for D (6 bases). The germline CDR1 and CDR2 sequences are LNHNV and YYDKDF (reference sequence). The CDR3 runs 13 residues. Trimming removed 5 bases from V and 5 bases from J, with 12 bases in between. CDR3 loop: CATSVDSTETQYF. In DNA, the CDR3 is TGTGCCACCAGCGTGGACAGTACGGAGACCCAGTACTTC.

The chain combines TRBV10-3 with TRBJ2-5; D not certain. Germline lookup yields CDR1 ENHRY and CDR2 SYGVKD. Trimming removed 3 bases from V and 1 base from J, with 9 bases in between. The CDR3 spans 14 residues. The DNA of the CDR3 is TGTGCCATCAGTGAAGCACAGCCCCAAGAGACCCAGTACTTC. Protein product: CAISEAQPQETQYF.

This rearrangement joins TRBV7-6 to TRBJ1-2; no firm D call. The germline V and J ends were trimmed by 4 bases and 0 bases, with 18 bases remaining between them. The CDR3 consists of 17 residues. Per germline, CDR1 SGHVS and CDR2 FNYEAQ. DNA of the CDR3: TGTGCCAGCAGCTACCTTAGAGGACGAGTAGCTAACTATGGCTACACCTTC. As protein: CASSYLRGRVANYGYTF. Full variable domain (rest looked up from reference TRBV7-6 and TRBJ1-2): GAGVSQSPRYKVTKRGQDVALRCDPISGHVSLYWYRQALGQGPEFLTYFNYEAQQDKSGLPNDRFSAERPEGSISTLTIQRTEQRDSAMYRCASSYLRGRVANYGYTFGSGTRLTVV.

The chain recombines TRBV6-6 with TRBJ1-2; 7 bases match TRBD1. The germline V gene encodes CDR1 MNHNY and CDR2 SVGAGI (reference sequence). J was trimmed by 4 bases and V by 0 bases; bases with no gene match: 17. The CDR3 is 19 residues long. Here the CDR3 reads CASSYSEETGATLFYGYTF. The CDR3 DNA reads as TGTGCCAGCAGTTACTCTGAAGAAACAGGGGCGACTTTATTCTATGGCTACACCTTC.

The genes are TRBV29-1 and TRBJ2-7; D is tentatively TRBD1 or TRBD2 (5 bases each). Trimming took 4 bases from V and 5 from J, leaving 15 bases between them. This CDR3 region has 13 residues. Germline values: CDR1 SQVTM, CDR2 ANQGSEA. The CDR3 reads CSVGAGTRDEQYF. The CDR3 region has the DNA TGCAGCGTTGGGGCAGGGACGAGAGACGAGCAGTACTTC.

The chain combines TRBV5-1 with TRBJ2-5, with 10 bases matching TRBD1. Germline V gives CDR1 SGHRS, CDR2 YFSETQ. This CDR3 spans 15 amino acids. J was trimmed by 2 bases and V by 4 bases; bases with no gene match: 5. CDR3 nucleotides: TGCGCCAGCAGCAACCGGGACAGGGGACAAGAGACCCAGTACTTC. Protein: CASSNRDRGQETQYF.

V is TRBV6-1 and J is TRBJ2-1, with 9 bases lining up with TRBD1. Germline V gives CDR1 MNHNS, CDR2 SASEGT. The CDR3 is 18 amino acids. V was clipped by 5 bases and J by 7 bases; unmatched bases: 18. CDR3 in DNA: TGTGCCAGCAGTTTCCGGACAGGGGAATCGCCCAAACCAAATGAGCAGTTCTTC. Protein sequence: CASSFRTGESPKPNEQFF.

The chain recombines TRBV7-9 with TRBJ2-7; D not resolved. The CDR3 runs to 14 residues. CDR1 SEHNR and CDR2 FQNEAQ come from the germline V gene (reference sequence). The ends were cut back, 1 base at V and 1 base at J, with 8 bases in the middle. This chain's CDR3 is CASSLVGRSYEQYV. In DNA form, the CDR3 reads TGTGCCAGCAGCTTAGTTGGCAGATCCTACGAGCAGTACGTC.

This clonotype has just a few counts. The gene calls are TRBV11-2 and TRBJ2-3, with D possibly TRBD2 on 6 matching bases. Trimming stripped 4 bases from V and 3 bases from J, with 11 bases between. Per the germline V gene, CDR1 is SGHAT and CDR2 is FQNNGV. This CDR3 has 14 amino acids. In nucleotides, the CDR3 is TGTGCCAGCAGCTCGGCGGGAATGACAGATACGCAGTATTTT. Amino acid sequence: CASSSAGMTDTQYF.

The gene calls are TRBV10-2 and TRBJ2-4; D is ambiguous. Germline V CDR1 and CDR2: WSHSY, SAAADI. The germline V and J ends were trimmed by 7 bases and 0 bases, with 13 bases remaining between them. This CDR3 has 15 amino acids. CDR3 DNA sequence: TGCGCCAGCACTGTTTCGGTGGTAGCCAAAAACATTCAGTACTTC. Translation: CASTVSVVAKNIQYF.

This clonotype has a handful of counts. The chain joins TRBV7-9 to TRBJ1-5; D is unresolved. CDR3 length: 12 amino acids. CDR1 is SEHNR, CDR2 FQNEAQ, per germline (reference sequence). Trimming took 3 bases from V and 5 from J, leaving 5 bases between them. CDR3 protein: CASSFGDQPQHF. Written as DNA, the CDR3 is TGTGCCAGCAGCTTCGGAGATCAGCCCCAGCATTTT. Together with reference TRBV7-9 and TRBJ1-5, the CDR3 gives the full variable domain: DTGVSQNPRHKITKRGQNVTFRCDPISEHNRLYWYRQTLGQGPEFLTYFQNEAQLEKSRLLSDRFSAERPKGSFSTLEIQRTEQGDSAMYLCASSFGDQPQHFGDGTRLSIL.

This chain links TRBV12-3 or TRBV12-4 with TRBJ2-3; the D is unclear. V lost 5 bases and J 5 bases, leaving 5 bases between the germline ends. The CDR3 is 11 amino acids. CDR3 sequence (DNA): TGTGCCAGCAGTAGACTAGATACGCAGTATTTT. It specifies CASSRLDTQYF.

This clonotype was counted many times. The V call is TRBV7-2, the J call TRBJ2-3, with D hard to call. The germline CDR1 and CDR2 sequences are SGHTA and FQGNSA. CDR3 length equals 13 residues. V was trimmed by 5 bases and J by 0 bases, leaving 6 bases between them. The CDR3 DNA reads TGTGCCAGCAGCCGAACTAGCACAGATACGCAGTATTTT. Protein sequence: CASSRTSTDTQYF.

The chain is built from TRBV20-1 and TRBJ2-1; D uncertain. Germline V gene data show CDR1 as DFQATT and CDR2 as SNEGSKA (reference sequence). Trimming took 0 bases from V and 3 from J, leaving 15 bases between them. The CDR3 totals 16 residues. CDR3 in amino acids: CSARERGTRIYNEQFF. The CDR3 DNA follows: TGCAGTGCTAGAGAGCGAGGCACTCGGATCTACAATGAGCAGTTCTTC.

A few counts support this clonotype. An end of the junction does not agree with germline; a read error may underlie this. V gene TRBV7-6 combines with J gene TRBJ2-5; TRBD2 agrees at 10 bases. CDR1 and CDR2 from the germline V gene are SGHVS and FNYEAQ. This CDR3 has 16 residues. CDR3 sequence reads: CASSRQWAGTGTSVAF. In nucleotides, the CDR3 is TGTGCCAGCAGCCGCCAATGGGCAGGTACCGGGACTAGCGTCGCCTTC. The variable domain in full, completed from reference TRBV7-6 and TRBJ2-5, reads GAGVSQSPRYKVTKRGQDVALRCDPISGHVSLYWYRQALGQGPEFLTYFNYEAQQDKSGLPNDRFSAERPEGSISTLTIQRTEQRDSAMYRCASSRQWAGTGTSVAFGPGTRLLVL.

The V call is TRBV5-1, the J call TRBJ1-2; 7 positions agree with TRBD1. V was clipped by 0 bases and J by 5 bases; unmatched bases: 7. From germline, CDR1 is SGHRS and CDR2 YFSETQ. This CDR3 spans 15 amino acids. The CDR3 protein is CASSLDRGVTYGYTF. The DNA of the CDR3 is TGCGCCAGCAGCTTGGACAGGGGCGTAACATATGGCTACACCTTC.

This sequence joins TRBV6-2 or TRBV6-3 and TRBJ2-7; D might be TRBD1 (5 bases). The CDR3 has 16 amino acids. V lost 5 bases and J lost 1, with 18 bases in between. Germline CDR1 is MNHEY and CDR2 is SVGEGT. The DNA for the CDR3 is TGTGCCAGCAGTACGCCCCAGACAGTTTTGTCCTACGAGCAGTACGTC. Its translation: CASSTPQTVLSYEQYV.

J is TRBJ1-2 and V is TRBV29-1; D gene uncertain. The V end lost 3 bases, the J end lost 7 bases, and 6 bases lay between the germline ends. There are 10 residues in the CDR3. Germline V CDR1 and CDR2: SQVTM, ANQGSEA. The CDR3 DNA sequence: TGCAGCGTTGATGGAAGTGGCTACACCTTC. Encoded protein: CSVDGSGYTF. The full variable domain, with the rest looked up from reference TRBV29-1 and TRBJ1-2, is SAVISQKPSRDICQRGTSLTIQCQVDSQVTMMFWYRQQPGQSLTLIATANQGSEATYESGFVIDKFPISRPNLTFSTLTVSNMSPEDSSIYLCSVDGSGYTFGSGTRLTVV.

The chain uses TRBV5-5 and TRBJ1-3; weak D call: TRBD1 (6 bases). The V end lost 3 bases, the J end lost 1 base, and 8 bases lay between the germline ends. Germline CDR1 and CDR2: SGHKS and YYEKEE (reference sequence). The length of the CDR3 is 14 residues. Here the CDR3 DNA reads TGTGCCAGCAGCTCACAGGGTTCTGGAAACACCATATATTTT. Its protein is CASSSQGSGNTIYF.

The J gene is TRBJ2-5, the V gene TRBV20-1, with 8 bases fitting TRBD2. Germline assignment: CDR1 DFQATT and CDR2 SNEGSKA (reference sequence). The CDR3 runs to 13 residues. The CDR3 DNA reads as TGCAGCCCCTCTAGCGGGTCCCAAGAGACCCAGTACTTC. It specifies CSPSSGSQETQYF.

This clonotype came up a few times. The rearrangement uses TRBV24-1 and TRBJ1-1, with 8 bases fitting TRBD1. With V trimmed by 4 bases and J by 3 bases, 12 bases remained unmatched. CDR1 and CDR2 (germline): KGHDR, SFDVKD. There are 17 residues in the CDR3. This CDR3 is CATSDAPPGGEDTEAFF. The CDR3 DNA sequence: TGTGCCACCAGTGACGCCCCTCCAGGGGGCGAGGACACTGAAGCTTTCTTT.